The 8 T cell receptor beta chains below all came from one sample that was sequenced in a study of coeliac disease. Some clones are missing from TCRdb's copy, which holds only in-frame ones; the method was immunoSEQ multiplex PCR. The table shows roughly 7,900 clones, with around 60% occurring only once. Sequencing was carried out using lamina propria lymphocytes from the gut. The receptors here all came from a woman aged 55-69 years with active celiac disease.

The chain uses TRBV9 and TRBJ2-1; 14 positions match TRBD2. This CDR3 is built from 16 residues. CDR1 is SGDLS, CDR2 YYNGEE, per germline. With V trimmed by 4 bases and J by 9 bases, 9 bases remained unmatched. CDR3 residues: CASSPGGLAGEGEQFF. The CDR3 coding sequence is TGTGCCAGCAGCCCAGGGGGACTAGCGGGAGAGGGTGAGCAGTTCTTC.

V is TRBV14 and J is TRBJ2-5; perhaps TRBD2 as D (6 bases). The CDR3 is 15 residues long. In germline, CDR1 is SGHDN, CDR2 FVKESK. Trimming cost V 3 bases and J 4 bases, with 15 bases left between them. Here the CDR3 DNA reads TGTGCCAGCAGCCAGGGGATGGGGGGAGCAGAGACCCAGTACTTC. Its protein product is CASSQGMGGAETQYF.

The chain combines TRBV15 with TRBJ2-2; perhaps TRBD1 as D (5 bases). This CDR3 has 14 amino acids. Trimming left V 5 bases short and J 4 bases short, with 11 bases between. Germline V gene sequence: CDR1 LNHNV, CDR2 YYDKDF (reference sequence). The CDR3: CATSQQVITGELFF. In DNA, the CDR3 is TGTGCCACCAGCCAACAGGTGATCACCGGGGAGCTGTTTTTT.

This clone appeared a few times. The chain links TRBV19 to TRBJ2-5; D is perhaps TRBD2 (6 bases). The germline gives CDR1 LNHDA, CDR2 SQIVND (reference sequence). Trimming shortened V by 0 bases and J by 2 bases, and 7 bases separated the two germline ends. This CDR3 is built from 14 residues. DNA of the CDR3: TGTGCCAGTAGTATAGAGCGGGGACAAGAGACCCAGTACTTC. Translation: CASSIERGQETQYF.

This clone was observed a handful of times. The chain employs TRBV5-5 and TRBJ2-7; unclear D gene. Germline V gene lookup returns CDR1 SGHKS and CDR2 YYEKEE (reference sequence). The CDR3 totals 14 residues. V lost 2 bases, J lost 3 bases, and 12 bases lay in between. DNA for the CDR3: TGTGCCAGCAGCTTCGCGGAATCCTACTACGAGCAGTACTTC. Its translation: CASSFAESYYEQYF. Drawing the rest from reference TRBV5-5 and TRBJ2-7, the complete variable domain is DAGVTQSPTHLIKTRGQQVTLRCSPISGHKSVSWYQQVLGQGPQFIFQYYEKEERGRGNFPDRFSARQFPNYSSELNVNALLLGDSALYLCASSFAESYYEQYFGPGTRLTVT.

The chain employs TRBV5-1 and TRBJ2-7; TRBD1 is a possible D gene (6 bases). The V end lost 4 bases, the J end lost 4 bases, and 18 bases lay between the germline ends. This CDR3 has 15 amino acids. Germline-derived CDR1 and CDR2 are SGHRS and YFSETQ. CDR3 DNA sequence: TGCGCCAGCAGCCCTACAGGGTTCGGCTTTTACGAGCAGTACTTC. Translated: CASSPTGFGFYEQYF.

This chain links TRBV7-2 with TRBJ2-3, with D possibly matching TRBD1 (5 bases). The CDR3 length is 15 residues. V shed 5 bases and J shed 1 base, with 13 bases lying between them. The germline gives CDR1 SGHTA, CDR2 FQGNSA. This CDR3 is CASSKRGGGTDTQYF. Here the CDR3 DNA reads TGTGCCAGCAGCAAAAGGGGCGGAGGCACAGATACGCAGTATTTT.

This clone is judged medium-sized. The chain couples TRBV2 to TRBJ2-1, with D perhaps matching TRBD2 (5 bases). CDR3 length: 16 amino acids. The V gene lost 4 bases and the J gene lost 6 bases, with 19 bases spanning the gap. Germline V gene data show CDR1 as SNHLY and CDR2 as FYNNEI. In nucleotides, the CDR3 is TGTGCCAGCAGTGCATCCGGGATGAAAACGATCAATGAGCAGTTCTTC. Protein: CASSASGMKTINEQFF.